This is a list of T cell receptor beta chains from one sample in a study of siplizumab effects on memory and regulatory T cells. Sequencing was performed with immunoSEQ multiplex PCR; in TCRdb, only in-frame clones are kept and a portion is missing. The sample comprises around 100,000 clones, 94% of which are singletons, and roughly 1.4% rests with the top ten. Sequenced sample: non-Treg CD4+ T cells sorted from blood. These receptors were taken from a human donor in good health. The CDR3 runs from the conserved cysteine through the conserved F or W. Fields, in order: J gene, V gene, D gene, clone size, CDR3 protein, CDR3 DNA. The D gene is left open where the match is weak. Only some rows state a clone size, as once, few, many or a class for expanded clones.

>TRBJ2-7|TRBV5-4|TRBD2|NA
CASSLRTSGRNEQYF
TGTGCCAGCAGCTTGAGGACTAGCGGCAGAAACGAGCAGTACTTC
>TRBJ2-3|TRBV9|TRBD2|once
CASSTSGRSDTQYF
TGTGCCAGTAGTACCAGCGGGAGATCAGATACGCAGTATTTT
>TRBJ1-1|TRBV5-1|NA|NA
CASSFPDRLGAEAFF
TGCGCCAGCAGCTTCCCCGACAGGTTGGGGGCTGAAGCTTTCTTT
>TRBJ1-2|TRBV7-9|NA|NA
CASSLTGYDGYTF
TGTGCCAGCAGCTTAACGGGGTATGATGGCTACACCTTC
>TRBJ2-3|TRBV5-6|NA|NA
CASSGPDTQYF
TGTGCCAGCTCGGGTCCGGATACGCAGTATTTT
>TRBJ2-7|TRBV28|NA|NA
CASSPPPPGYEQYF
TGTGCCAGCAGCCCCCCTCCACCTGGCTACGAGCAGTACTTC
>TRBJ2-4|TRBV7-3|TRBD2|once
CASSPGGIGNIQYF
TGTGCCAGCAGCCCCGGGGGGATTGGGAACATTCAGTACTTC
>TRBJ1-2|TRBV7-9|NA|NA
CASSLPVLGYTF
TGTGCCAGCAGCTTACCAGTATTGGGCTACACCTTC
>TRBJ1-5|TRBV6-5|NA|once
CASSKQGGDQPQHF
TGTGCCAGCAGTAAACAGGGTGGGGATCAGCCCCAGCATTTT
>TRBJ2-1|TRBV7-2|TRBD2|NA
CASTRTSGHNEQFF
TGTGCCAGCACCCGGACTAGCGGGCACAATGAGCAGTTCTTC
>TRBJ1-2|TRBV5-6|TRBD1|NA
CASSEDRGKGGYTF
TGTGCCAGCAGCGAAGACAGGGGAAAAGGAGGCTACACCTTC
>TRBJ2-7|TRBV7-2|TRBD2|NA
CASSRQIATKLAGVDEQYF
TGTGCCAGCAGCCGCCAGATCGCTACGAAATTAGCGGGAGTCGACGAGCAGTACTTC
>TRBJ1-5|TRBV10-2|NA|NA
CASTPQGNSQPQHF
TGCGCCAGCACCCCGCAAGGCAATAGCCAGCCCCAGCATTTT
>TRBJ2-2|TRBV6-6|TRBD1|NA
CASSYGTGYTGELFF
TGTGCCAGCAGTTACGGGACAGGGTACACCGGGGAGCTGTTTTTT
>TRBJ2-1|TRBV30|TRBD1|NA
CAWTGQGNHEQFF
TGTGCCTGGACGGGACAGGGTAACCATGAGCAGTTCTTC
>TRBJ2-1|TRBV7-2|TRBD2|NA
CASSSGLAGATEQFF
TGTGCCAGCAGCTCCGGACTAGCGGGAGCAACTGAGCAGTTCTTC
>TRBJ2-5|TRBV4-2|TRBD2|NA
CASSQEGRLAGVETQYF
TGTGCCAGCAGCCAAGAGGGTAGACTAGCGGGAGTGGAGACCCAGTACTTC
>TRBJ2-5|TRBV5-1|TRBD2|NA
CASKLGLAGETQYF
TGCGCCAGTAAGCTAGGACTAGCGGGAGAGACCCAGTACTTC
>TRBJ2-5|TRBV13|NA|NA
CASSPRTPGAETQYF
TGTGCCAGCAGCCCCAGGACGCCGGGGGCTGAGACCCAGTACTTC
>TRBJ2-2|TRBV7-9|NA|NA
CASSTQGFGGELFF
TGTGCCAGCAGCACACAGGGATTCGGCGGGGAGCTGTTTTTT
>TRBJ2-5|TRBV4-1|TRBD2|NA
CASSRSGSAGQETQYF
TGCGCCAGCAGCCGAAGCGGGAGTGCAGGCCAAGAGACCCAGTACTTC
>TRBJ1-5|TRBV10-3|TRBD1|NA
CAIRGTENQPQHF
TGTGCCATCAGAGGGACAGAAAATCAGCCCCAGCATTTT
>TRBJ1-1|TRBV9|NA|NA
CASSGQGLANTEAFF
TGTGCCAGCAGCGGCCAGGGGCTAGCGAACACTGAAGCTTTCTTT
>TRBJ2-1|TRBV6-5|TRBD1|NA
CASSYYRDRDKNEQFF
TGTGCCAGCAGTTACTACCGGGACAGGGACAAGAATGAGCAGTTCTTC
>TRBJ2-6|TRBV28|NA|few
CATGIAAPGANVLTF
TGTGCCACCGGGATAGCGGCCCCTGGGGCCAACGTCCTGACTTTC
>TRBJ2-7|TRBV19|TRBD1|NA
CASSPQGQGSYEQYF
TGTGCCAGTAGTCCCCAGGGACAGGGATCCTACGAGCAGTACTTC
>TRBJ1-2|TRBV19|TRBD1|NA
CASNPGQGAGYTF
TGTGCCAGTAACCCGGGACAGGGAGCTGGCTACACCTTC
>TRBJ2-7|TRBV28|NA|NA
CASSLQGGTYEQYF
TGTGCCAGCAGTTTACAGGGGGGGACCTACGAGCAGTACTTC
>TRBJ1-5|TRBV6-1|NA|NA
CASSVQAGNQPQHF
TGTGCCAGCAGTGTTCAGGCGGGAAATCAGCCCCAGCATTTT
>TRBJ2-5|TRBV5-6|NA|NA
CASSLWQGTGAQYF
TGTGCCAGCAGCTTGTGGCAGGGGACGGGGGCCCAGTACTTC
>TRBJ2-1|TRBV18|TRBD1|NA
CASSPRTGGNEQFF
TGTGCCAGCTCACCACGAACAGGGGGCAATGAGCAGTTCTTC
>TRBJ2-1|TRBV28|TRBD1|NA
CASSSSQGGEQFF
TGTGCCAGCAGTTCCTCACAGGGGGGTGAGCAGTTCTTC